These 8 T cell receptor beta chains came from one sample sequenced in a study of beta chain features in type 1 diabetes. Investigators reverse transcribed all isolated RNA, so they sequenced expressed TCRB transcripts. This table comes from immunoSEQ multiplex PCR, and its TCRdb copy is limited to in-frame clones, with some not included. Among fewer than 650,000 clones listed, roughly 15% were seen once. Sequencing used naive CD4+ T cells from blood. The origin of the receptors is a man between 18 and 35 years old in good health.

This clone was observed a handful of times. The rearrangement uses TRBV28 and TRBJ2-1, with TRBD1 matching over 7 bases. After removal of 6 bases from V and 3 bases from J, the junction contained 8 bases not matched to a gene. There are 15 residues in the CDR3. Germline CDR1 and CDR2: MDHEN and SYDVKM. CDR3 region: CASSSYRGRYNEQFF. In DNA form, the CDR3 reads TGTGCCAGCAGCAGCTACAGGGGACGCTACAATGAGCAGTTCTTC. The whole variable domain, remainder taken from reference TRBV28 and TRBJ2-1, is DVKVTQSSRYLVKRTGEKVFLECVQDMDHENMFWYRQDPGLGLRLIYFSYDVKMKEKGDIPEGYSVSREKKERFSLILESASTNQTSMYLCASSSYRGRYNEQFFGPGTRLTVL.

This chain uses TRBV7-2 with TRBJ2-7; 7 bases match TRBD2. This CDR3 has 15 amino acids. The germline V gene encodes CDR1 SGHTA and CDR2 FQGNSA. V gave up 2 bases and J gave up 1 base; unmatched junction bases: 5. The CDR3 DNA is TGTGCCAGCAGCTTAAGCGGGACTCGGTCCTACGAGCAGTACTTC. Protein product: CASSLSGTRSYEQYF.

This clone appeared a few times. The V gene is TRBV11-2, the J gene TRBJ2-1; weak D call: TRBD1 (5 bases). Trimming stripped 1 base from V and 6 bases from J, with 10 bases between. CDR3 length equals 14 residues. From germline, CDR1 is SGHAT and CDR2 FQNNGV. CDR3 nucleotide sequence: TGTGCCAGCAGCTTAGTGGCAGGGCGCAATGAGCAGTTCTTC. Translation gives CASSLVAGRNEQFF.

This clone was seen a handful of times. This chain links TRBV7-9 with TRBJ1-1, with no clear D. CDR1 is SEHNR and CDR2 is FQNEAQ in the germline V gene (reference sequence). The CDR3 is 15 residues long. V shed 2 bases and J shed 1 base, with 11 bases lying between them. The CDR3 bases are TGTGCCAGCAGCTTATATCGGCTGGAGAACACTGAAGCTTTCTTT. It is translated as CASSLYRLENTEAFF.

Worth noting for this clone: Other DNA variants within this sample encode the same CDR3. This chain links TRBV4-3 with TRBJ1-1; D is perhaps TRBD1 (6 bases). The ends were cut back, 1 base at V and 0 bases at J, with 9 bases in the middle. Germline V CDR1 and CDR2: LGHNA, YSLEER. CDR3 size: 15 residues. CDR3 sequence: CASSQAGTMNTEAFF. DNA for the CDR3: TGCGCCAGCAGCCAAGCAGGGACAATGAACACTGAAGCTTTCTTT.

This clone was recorded a few times. The chain joins TRBV5-1 to TRBJ2-5; D ambiguous. The CDR3 length is 12 residues. Germline V gene lookup returns CDR1 SGHRS and CDR2 YFSETQ. Trimming cost V 4 bases and J 2 bases, with 6 bases left between them. DNA of the CDR3: TGCGCCAGCAGCCGGCCTCAAGAGACCCAGTACTTC. Translating it yields CASSRPQETQYF. Combining the CDR3 with reference TRBV5-1 and TRBJ2-5 gives the whole variable domain KAGVTQTPRYLIKTRGQQVTLSCSPISGHRSVSWYQQTPGQGLQFLFEYFSETQRNKGNFPGRFSGRQFSNSRSEMNVSTLELGDSALYLCASSRPQETQYFGPGTRLLVL.

This rearrangement joins TRBV9 to TRBJ1-2; 7 bases line up with TRBD1. The trim removed 0 bases at V and 13 bases at J, leaving 6 bases unmatched. This CDR3 comprises 12 residues. Looked up from germline, CDR1 is SGDLS and CDR2 is YYNGEE. CDR3 in amino acids: CASSVETGFGTF. The CDR3, as DNA: TGTGCCAGCAGCGTAGAGACAGGGTTTGGCACCTTC.

This clone was seen a handful of times. The chain combines TRBV7-2 with TRBJ1-4, with 8 bases matching TRBD1. Germline CDR1 reads SGHTA; CDR2 reads FQGNSA. V lost 5 bases and J lost 8; bases outside the gene matches: 10. This CDR3 contains 15 residues. CDR3 amino acids: CASSRGQAEREKLFF. The CDR3 bases are TGTGCCAGCAGCCGGGGACAGGCCGAACGAGAAAAACTGTTTTTT.